Detailed here is one T cell receptor beta chain. The target antigen is unknown. CDR3 length: 15 residues. Trimming removed 2 bases from V and 1 base from J, with 11 bases in between. Germline values: CDR1 MNHEY, CDR2 SVGAGI. PCR primers comprised 60 Vbeta and 13 Jbeta primers. Clones were read by immunoSEQ multiplex PCR, and TCRdb kept only the in-frame ones, dropping some. The sample lists more than 95,000 clones, approximately 80% occurring once. The sample belongs to a study of cytomegalovirus exposure and HLA in healthy donors. Study-wide context: Findings of an earlier analysis included around 120 million unique TCR beta sequences from 190 million or so T cells.

The study, taken as a whole, reports: Evidence from a later analysis indicated that most CMV-associated TCR beta chains looked HLA-restricted. Some V segments, TRBV6-2 and TRBV6-3 among them, were indistinguishable and were therefore excluded. Highly shared variants forming one cluster were likely a sequencing artifact.

This receptor was taken from a man aged 30-40 years in good health and CMV-seropositive. This chain links TRBV6-5 with TRBJ2-5, with a possible D match to TRBD2 (5 bases). Input material: PBMCs. Written as DNA, the CDR3 is TGTGCCAGCAGTTACGGCGGGTTCTCCCAAGAGACCCAGTACTTC. Its translation: CASSYGGFSQETQYF.